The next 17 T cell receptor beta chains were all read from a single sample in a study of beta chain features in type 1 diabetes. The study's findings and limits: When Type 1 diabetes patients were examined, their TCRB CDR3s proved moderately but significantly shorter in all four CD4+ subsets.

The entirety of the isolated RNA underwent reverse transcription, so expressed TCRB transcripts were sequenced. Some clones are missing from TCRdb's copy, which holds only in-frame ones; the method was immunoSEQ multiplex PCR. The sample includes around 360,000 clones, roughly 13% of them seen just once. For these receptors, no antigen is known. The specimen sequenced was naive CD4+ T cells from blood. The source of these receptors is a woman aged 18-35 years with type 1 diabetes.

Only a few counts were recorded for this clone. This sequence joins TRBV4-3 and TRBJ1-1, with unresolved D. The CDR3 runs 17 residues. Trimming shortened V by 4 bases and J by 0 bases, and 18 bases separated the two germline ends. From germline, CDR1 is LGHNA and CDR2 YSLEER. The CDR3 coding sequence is TGCGCCAGCAGCCGAGGCGTCGGTGACGGGTTGAACACTGAAGCTTTCTTT. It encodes CASSRGVGDGLNTEAFF.

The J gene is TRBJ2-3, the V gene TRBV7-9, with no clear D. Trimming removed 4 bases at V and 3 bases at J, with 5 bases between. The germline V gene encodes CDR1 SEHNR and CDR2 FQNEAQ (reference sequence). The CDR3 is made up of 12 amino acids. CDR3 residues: CASSYTTDTQYF. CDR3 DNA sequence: TGTGCCAGCAGCTATACAACAGATACGCAGTATTTT.

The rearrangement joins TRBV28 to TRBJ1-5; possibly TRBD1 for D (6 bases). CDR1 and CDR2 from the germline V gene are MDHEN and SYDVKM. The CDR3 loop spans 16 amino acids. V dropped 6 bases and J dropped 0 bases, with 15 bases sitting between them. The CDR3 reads CASSLETGNSNQPQHF. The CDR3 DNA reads TGTGCCAGCAGCCTTGAGACAGGCAATAGCAATCAGCCCCAGCATTTT. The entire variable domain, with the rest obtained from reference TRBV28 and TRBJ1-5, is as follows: DVKVTQSSRYLVKRTGEKVFLECVQDMDHENMFWYRQDPGLGLRLIYFSYDVKMKEKGDIPEGYSVSREKKERFSLILESASTNQTSMYLCASSLETGNSNQPQHFGDGTRLSIL.

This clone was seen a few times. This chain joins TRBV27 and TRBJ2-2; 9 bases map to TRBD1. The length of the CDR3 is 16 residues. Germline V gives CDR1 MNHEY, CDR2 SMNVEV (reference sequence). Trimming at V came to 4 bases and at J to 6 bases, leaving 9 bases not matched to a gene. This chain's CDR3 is CASSSSGTGQAGELFF. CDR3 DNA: TGTGCCAGCAGTTCCTCCGGGACAGGGCAGGCCGGGGAGCTGTTTTTT.

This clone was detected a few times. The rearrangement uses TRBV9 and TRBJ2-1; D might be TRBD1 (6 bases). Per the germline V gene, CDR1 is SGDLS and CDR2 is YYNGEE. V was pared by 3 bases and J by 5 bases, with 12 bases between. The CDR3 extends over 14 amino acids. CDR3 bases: TGTGCCAGCAGCGCCAACAGGGTTAACAATGAGCAGTTCTTC. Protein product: CASSANRVNNEQFF.

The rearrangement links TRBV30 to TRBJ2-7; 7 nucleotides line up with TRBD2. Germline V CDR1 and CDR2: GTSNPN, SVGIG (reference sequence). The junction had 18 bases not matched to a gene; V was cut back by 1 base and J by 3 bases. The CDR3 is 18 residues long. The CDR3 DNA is TGTGCCTGGAGTGGGCGGGGAGTAACCAAAGCGGGGTACTACGAGCAGTACTTC. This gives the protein CAWSGRGVTKAGYYEQYF.

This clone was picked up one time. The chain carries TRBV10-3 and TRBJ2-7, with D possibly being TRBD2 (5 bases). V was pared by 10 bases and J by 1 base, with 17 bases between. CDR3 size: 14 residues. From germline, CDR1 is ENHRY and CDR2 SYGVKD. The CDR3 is CATQGYRRSYEQYF. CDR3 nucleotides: TGTGCCACCCAAGGATACCGGAGGTCCTACGAGCAGTACTTC.

CDR3 bases: TGCGCCAGCGCCCCCCTGGCGGGGACGGGAGAAAAACTGTTTTTT. Its protein product is CASAPLAGTGEKLFF. The chain carries TRBV5-1 and TRBJ1-4, with a weak D call TRBD1 (5 bases). Trimming cost V 7 bases and J 8 bases, with 21 bases left between them. The CDR3 runs to 15 residues. The germline gives CDR1 SGHRS, CDR2 YFSETQ.

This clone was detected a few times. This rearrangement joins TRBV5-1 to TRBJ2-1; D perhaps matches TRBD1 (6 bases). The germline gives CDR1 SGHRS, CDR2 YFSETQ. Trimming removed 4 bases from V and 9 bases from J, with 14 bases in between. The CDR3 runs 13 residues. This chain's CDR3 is CASSIDRLGEQFF. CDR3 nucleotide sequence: TGCGCCAGCAGCATAGACAGGCTGGGTGAGCAGTTCTTC.

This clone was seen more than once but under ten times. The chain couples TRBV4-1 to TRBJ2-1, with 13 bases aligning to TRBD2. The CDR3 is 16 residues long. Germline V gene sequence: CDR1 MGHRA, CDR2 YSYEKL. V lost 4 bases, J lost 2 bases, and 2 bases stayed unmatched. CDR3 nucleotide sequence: TGCGCCAGCAGCCTGGGACTAGCGGGGACCTACAATGAGCAGTTCTTC. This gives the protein CASSLGLAGTYNEQFF.

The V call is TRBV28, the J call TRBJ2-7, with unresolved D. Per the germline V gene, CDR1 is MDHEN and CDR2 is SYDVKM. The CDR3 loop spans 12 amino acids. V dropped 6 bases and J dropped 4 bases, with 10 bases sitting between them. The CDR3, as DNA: TGTGCCAGCAGCCTGGTCGCGTACGAGCAGTACTTC. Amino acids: CASSLVAYEQYF. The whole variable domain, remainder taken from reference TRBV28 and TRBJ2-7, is DVKVTQSSRYLVKRTGEKVFLECVQDMDHENMFWYRQDPGLGLRLIYFSYDVKMKEKGDIPEGYSVSREKKERFSLILESASTNQTSMYLCASSLVAYEQYFGPGTRLTVT.

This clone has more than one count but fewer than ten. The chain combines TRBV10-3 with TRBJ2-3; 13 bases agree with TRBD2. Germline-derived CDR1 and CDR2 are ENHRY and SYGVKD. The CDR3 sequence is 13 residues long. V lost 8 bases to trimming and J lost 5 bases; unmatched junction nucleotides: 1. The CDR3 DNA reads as TGTGCCATCCGACTAGCGGGGGGAGATACGCAGTATTTT. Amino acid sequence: CAIRLAGGDTQYF.

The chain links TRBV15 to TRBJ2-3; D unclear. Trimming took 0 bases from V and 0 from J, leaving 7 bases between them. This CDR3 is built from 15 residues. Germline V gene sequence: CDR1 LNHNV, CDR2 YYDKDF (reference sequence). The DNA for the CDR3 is TGTGCCACCAGCAGAGATATCCCTAGCACAGATACGCAGTATTTT. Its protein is CATSRDIPSTDTQYF.

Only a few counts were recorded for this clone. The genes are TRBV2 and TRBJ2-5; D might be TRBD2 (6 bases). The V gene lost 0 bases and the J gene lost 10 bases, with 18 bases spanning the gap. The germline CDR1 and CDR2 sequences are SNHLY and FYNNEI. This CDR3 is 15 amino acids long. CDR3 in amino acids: CASSEAGYQLGGQYF. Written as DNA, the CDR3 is TGTGCCAGCAGTGAAGCGGGCTACCAGCTCGGGGGCCAGTACTTC.

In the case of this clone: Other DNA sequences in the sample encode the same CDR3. The chain's CDR3 is CASSPRQQETQYF. The CDR3 DNA reads TGTGCCAGCTCACCCCGACAGCAAGAGACCCAGTACTTC. This sequence joins TRBV18 and TRBJ2-5, with a weak D call TRBD1 (5 bases). Germline V lookup: CDR1 KGHSH, CDR2 LQKENI. The CDR3 is 13 amino acids. Trimming took off 3 bases at V and 2 bases at J, with 7 bases between the two ends.

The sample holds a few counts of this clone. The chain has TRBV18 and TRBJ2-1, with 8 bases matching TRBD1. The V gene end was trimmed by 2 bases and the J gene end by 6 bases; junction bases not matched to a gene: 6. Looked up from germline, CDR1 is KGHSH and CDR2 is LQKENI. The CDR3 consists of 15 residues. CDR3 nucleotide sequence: TGTGCCAGCTCACCATCGGGACAGGCCCCCAATGAGCAGTTCTTC. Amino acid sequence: CASSPSGQAPNEQFF.

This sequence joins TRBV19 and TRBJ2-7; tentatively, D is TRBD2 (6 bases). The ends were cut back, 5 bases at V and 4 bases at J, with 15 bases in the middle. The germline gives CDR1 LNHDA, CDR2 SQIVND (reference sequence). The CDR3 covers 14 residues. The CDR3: CASSRGVKPYEQYF. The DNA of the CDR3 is TGTGCCAGTAGTCGCGGGGTCAAGCCTTACGAGCAGTACTTC.